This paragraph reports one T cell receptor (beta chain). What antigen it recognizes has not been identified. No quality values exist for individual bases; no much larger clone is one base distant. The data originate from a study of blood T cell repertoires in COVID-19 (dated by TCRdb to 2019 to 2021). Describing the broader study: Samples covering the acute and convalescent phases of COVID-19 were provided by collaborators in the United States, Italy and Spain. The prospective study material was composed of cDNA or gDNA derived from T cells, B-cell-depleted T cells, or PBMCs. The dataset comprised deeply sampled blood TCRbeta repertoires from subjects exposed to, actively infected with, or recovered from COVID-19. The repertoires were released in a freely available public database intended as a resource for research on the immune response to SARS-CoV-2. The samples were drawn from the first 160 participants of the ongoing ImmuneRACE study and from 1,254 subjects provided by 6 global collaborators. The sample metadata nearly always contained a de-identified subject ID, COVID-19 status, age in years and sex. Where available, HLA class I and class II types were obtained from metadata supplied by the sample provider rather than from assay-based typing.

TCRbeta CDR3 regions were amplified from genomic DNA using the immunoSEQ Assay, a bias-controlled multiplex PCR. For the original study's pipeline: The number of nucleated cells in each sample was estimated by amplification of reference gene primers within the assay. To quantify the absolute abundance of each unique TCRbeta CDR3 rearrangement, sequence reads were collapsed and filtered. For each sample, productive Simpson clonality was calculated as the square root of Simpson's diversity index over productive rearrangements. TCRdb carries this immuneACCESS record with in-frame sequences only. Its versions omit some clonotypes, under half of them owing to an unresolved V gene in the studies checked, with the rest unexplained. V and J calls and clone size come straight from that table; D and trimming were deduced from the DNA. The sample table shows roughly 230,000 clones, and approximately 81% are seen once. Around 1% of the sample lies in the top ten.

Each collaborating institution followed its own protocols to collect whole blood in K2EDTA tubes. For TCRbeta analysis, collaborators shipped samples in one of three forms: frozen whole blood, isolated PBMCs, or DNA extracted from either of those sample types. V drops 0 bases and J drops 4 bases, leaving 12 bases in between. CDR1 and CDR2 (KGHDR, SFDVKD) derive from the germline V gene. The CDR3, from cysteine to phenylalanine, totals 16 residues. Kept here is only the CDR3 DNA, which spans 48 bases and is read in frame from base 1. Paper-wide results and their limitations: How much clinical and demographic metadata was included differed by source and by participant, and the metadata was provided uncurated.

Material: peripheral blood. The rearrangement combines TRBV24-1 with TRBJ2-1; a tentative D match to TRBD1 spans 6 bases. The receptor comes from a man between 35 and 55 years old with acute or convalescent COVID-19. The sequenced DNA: TGTGCCACCAGTGATTTGGAGCCAGGGACATACAATGAGCAGTTCTTC. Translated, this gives CATSDLEPGTYNEQFF.